The rows below give T cell receptor beta chains drawn from one sample of a study of CD8 T cells in ankylosing spondylitis. TCRdb ran MiXCR on the 5' RACE reads and lists one entry per CDR3 protein. The sample yields hundreds of thousands of distinct CDR3 sequences, about 10% seen once. Sequenced material: blood, either unsorted or a sorted T cell fraction (not recorded which). The origin of the receptors is a male donor with ankylosing spondylitis or in good health (not recorded which). The conserved cysteine and the conserved F or W are not part of the CDR3 here. Each record gives: D gene, J gene, V gene, CDR3 protein. D genes are given only for firm matches.

TRBD1 | TRBJ1-2 | TRBV11-2 | ASSLDSGGHYGYT
TRBD1 | TRBJ2-5 | TRBV20-1 | SAAGQGYQETQY
NA | TRBJ2-7 | TRBV7-6 | ASSGRTRGNEQY
NA | TRBJ2-2 | TRBV20-1 | SAREARNTGELF
TRBD1 | TRBJ1-5 | TRBV12-3/TRBV12-4 | ASSLTGENDQPQH
TRBD1 | TRBJ2-1 | TRBV7-3 | ASSLYRGEHNEQF
NA | TRBJ2-1 | TRBV5-1 | ASSLGTEQF
NA | TRBJ1-3 | TRBV12-3/TRBV12-4 | ASSIQGGSGNTIY
TRBD2 | TRBJ2-3 | TRBV10-3 | AISDGRGAPDTQY
NA | TRBJ1-3 | TRBV6-1 | ASPGGGLGNTIY
NA | TRBJ1-1 | TRBV27 | ASSDRVTEAF
NA | TRBJ2-3 | TRBV3-1 | ASSQGMSADTQY
TRBD1 | TRBJ1-2 | TRBV5-6 | ASSPQDRGVGYT
NA | TRBJ2-1 | TRBV11-3 | ASSLDRSSNEQF
NA | TRBJ2-5 | TRBV29-1 | SVDRQIQETQY
TRBD2 | TRBJ2-7 | TRBV7-2 | ASSLSGTSGYEQY
TRBD2 | TRBJ2-5 | TRBV3-1 | ASSQWAGGETQY
NA | TRBJ2-7 | TRBV20-1 | SARPILHLGQVPYEQY
NA | TRBJ2-3 | TRBV15 | ATSRDKDANTQY
NA | TRBJ2-1 | TRBV7-3 | ASSLNGGPGDEQF
NA | TRBJ1-1 | TRBV12-3/TRBV12-4 | ASSLADAEAF
TRBD2 | TRBJ2-5 | TRBV24-1 | ATSAVLAGGPRETQY
TRBD2 | TRBJ2-1 | TRBV6-7 | ASSLLGGSPREQF
NA | TRBJ1-2 | TRBV2 | ASSGFGQGGTDGYT
NA | TRBJ1-2 | TRBV9 | ASSVSGGRYT
NA | TRBJ2-6 | TRBV27 | ASSYQGLSSGANVLT
TRBD1 | TRBJ2-3 | TRBV5-5 | ASSSGTGKDTQY
NA | TRBJ2-2 | TRBV24-1 | ATSDLKQGGTGELF
TRBD2 | TRBJ2-3 | TRBV12-3/TRBV12-4 | ASSSWTSGVTDTQY
NA | TRBJ2-7 | TRBV20-1 | SAPSGNPSSYEQY
NA | TRBJ2-2 | TRBV20-1 | SAQSRRGRGNTGELF
NA | TRBJ2-5 | TRBV29-1 | SVEGSPMETQY
TRBD2 | TRBJ2-5 | TRBV29-1 | SVAVSGGDETQY
NA | TRBJ1-5 | TRBV7-2 | ASSFRTLNQPQH
TRBD2 | TRBJ2-5 | TRBV11-2 | ASRESGGTETQY
NA | TRBJ2-7 | TRBV11-2 | ASSSHGGTAEQY
NA | TRBJ1-5 | TRBV7-9 | ASSLDNQPQH
NA | TRBJ2-1 | TRBV20-1 | SPSVVGSYNEQF
NA | TRBJ2-3 | TRBV7-2 | ASITGLAGDTQY
TRBD2 | TRBJ2-5 | TRBV2 | ASITSGEYQETQY
TRBD1 | TRBJ1-2 | TRBV12-3/TRBV12-4 | ASSPFLRGGNYGYT
NA | TRBJ2-3 | TRBV10-3 | AISLARDTQY
TRBD2 | TRBJ2-5 | TRBV20-1 | SATRGLGGAAETQY
NA | TRBJ2-1 | TRBV20-1 | SARDPILDEQF
NA | TRBJ1-3 | TRBV14 | ASSHSGARGNTIY
NA | TRBJ2-5 | TRBV7-2 | ASSLDFGQETQY
TRBD2 | TRBJ2-2 | TRBV20-1 | SARLSGADTGELF
TRBD2 | TRBJ2-3 | TRBV28 | ASSRSGGRPDTQY
NA | TRBJ1-1 | TRBV12-3/TRBV12-4 | ASSPGTGGWTEAF
NA | TRBJ2-7 | TRBV20-1 | SARPDYRYSYEQY
NA | TRBJ2-3 | TRBV29-1 | SVEAKGRDTQY
NA | TRBJ2-5 | TRBV2 | ASTFGQQGNQY
NA | TRBJ1-4 | TRBV20-1 | SARDTYNEKLF
TRBD2 | TRBJ2-3 | TRBV5-1 | ASSRAGELKDTQY
TRBD1 | TRBJ2-5 | TRBV3-1 | ASCLTSTGSYQETQY
TRBD1 | TRBJ1-2 | TRBV5-1 | ASSLGTGIYGYT
TRBD1 | TRBJ2-1 | TRBV24-1 | ATSSTGGREF
NA | TRBJ1-1 | TRBV20-1 | SARVLAGNTEAF
TRBD1 | TRBJ2-5 | TRBV27 | ASSTNRDRGRKETQY
NA | TRBJ1-2 | TRBV12-3/TRBV12-4 | ASSSRVGIDGYT